Sequencing of this T cell receptor beta chain was carried out in a study of blood T cell repertoires in COVID-19 (dated by TCRdb to 2018 to 2021). For the wider study: The collaborator samples originated in the United States, Italy and Spain and spanned the acute and convalescent phases of COVID-19. The material from the prospective study consisted of cDNA or gDNA derived from T cells, B-cell-depleted T cells, or PBMCs. Deeply sampled blood TCRbeta repertoires from subjects exposed to, actively infected with, or recovered from COVID-19 were included in the dataset. The repertoires were made available in a free public database intended to serve as a resource for research on the immune response to SARS-CoV-2. The samples were drawn from two sources: the first 160 participants of the ongoing ImmuneRACE study, and about 1,300 subjects contributed by 6 global collaborators. Sample metadata almost always included a de-identified subject ID, COVID-19 status, age in years and sex. HLA class I and class II types, where available, came from metadata supplied by the sample provider rather than from assay-based typing.

A second Seattle source provided samples from volunteer blood donors who had recovered from COVID-19. The collaborating institutions used their own protocols to collect whole blood in K2EDTA tubes. For TCRbeta analysis, collaborators shipped samples as frozen whole blood, isolated PBMCs, or DNA extracted from either of those sample types. On this clone itself: Its antigen remains unidentified. Per-nucleotide qualities are absent, and no much larger clonotype sits a single base away.

The CDR3 runs 15 amino acids, cysteine and phenylalanine included. Just CDR3 DNA is preserved here, 45 bases in frame from base 1. Beyond this particular receptor, the publication reports: The quantity of clinical and demographic metadata differed by source and by participant and was supplied without curation.

The immunoSEQ Assay, a bias-controlled multiplex PCR, was used to amplify TCRbeta CDR3 regions from genomic DNA. Concerning the study's data processing: The number of nucleated cells in each sample was estimated from the amplification of reference gene primers within the assay. To quantify the absolute abundance of each unique TCRbeta CDR3 rearrangement, sequence reads were collapsed and filtered. For each sample, productive Simpson clonality was calculated by taking the square root of Simpson's diversity index across productive rearrangements. TCRdb mirrors the immuneACCESS table, restricted to in-frame sequences. Some clones are absent from its copies; in checked studies, under half trace to an unresolved V gene, and the reason for the others is unknown. The V and J calls and clone size come from that table; D and trimming were worked out from the DNA. Counted in this sample were 250,000 to 350,000 clones; around 87% of them appeared once. The ten largest clones represent approximately 8% of the sample.

The chain links TRBV21-1 with TRBJ2-7; the DNA was not compared with TRBD1, the D call given in the table. TRBV21-1 corresponds to a pseudogene. Specimen: peripheral blood. This TCR came from a woman aged 45-65 years who had recovered from COVID-19. At the DNA level, the sequence is TGTGCCAGCAGCAAGAGGGGGCGCGGCTACTACGAGCAGTACTTC. This sequence encodes CASSKRGRGYYEQYF.